The rows below give T cell receptor beta chains drawn from one sample of a study of blood T cell repertoires in COVID-19. Sequenced by immunoSEQ multiplex PCR; TCRdb stores in-frame clones only, minus some. The sample lists around 140,000 clones, 88% occurring once. What was sequenced was peripheral blood. Receptors were obtained from a woman aged 45-60 years with acute or convalescent COVID-19. Each CDR3 is given with its conserved first and last residue. The D gene is left open where the match is weak. Clone size appears in some rows only: once, few, many, or a class for an expanded clone.

>14|.|TRBV7-8|TRBJ1-3|.
TGTGCCAGCAGTTCCACTGGTTCTGGAAACACCATATATTTT
CASSSTGSGNTIYF
>15|.|TRBV7-2|TRBJ2-1|few
TGTGCCAGCAGCTTCCAGGGGAGCTCCTACAATGAGCAGTTCTTC
CASSFQGSSYNEQFF
>15|TRBD2|TRBV7-7|TRBJ2-3|once
TGTGCTAGCAGCCCTCGACTAGCCAGCACAGATACGCAGTATTTT
CASSPRLASTDTQYF
>13|TRBD1|TRBV6-5|TRBJ1-2|.
TGTGCCAGCAGTTGGGACAGGTCATATGGCTACACCTTC
CASSWDRSYGYTF
>14|.|TRBV2|TRBJ1-3|.
TGTGCCAGCAGCAATCACGGTGATGGAAACACCATATATTTT
CASSNHGDGNTIYF
>14|TRBD1|TRBV6-5|TRBJ2-7|few
TGTGCCAGCAGTTACCAGGGGGTTTGGGACGAGCAGTACTTC
CASSYQGVWDEQYF
>14|.|TRBV7-3|TRBJ2-1|.
TGTGCCAGCAGCCAAAGTTCAGGGAACAATGAGCAGTTCTTC
CASSQSSGNNEQFF
>15|.|TRBV2|TRBJ2-5|.
TGTGCCAGCAGTGATTCGTGGACAGCAATCGAGACCCAGTACTTC
CASSDSWTAIETQYF
>13|TRBD2|TRBV25-1|TRBJ2-7|.
TGTGCCAGCAGTACTAGCGGGAAGTACGAGCAGTACTTC
CASSTSGKYEQYF
>17|.|TRBV15|TRBJ1-6|.
TGTGCCACCAGCAGAGATGAAGGGGTGCCCTATAATTCACCCCTCCACTTT
CATSRDEGVPYNSPLHF
>13|TRBD1|TRBV28|TRBJ1-2|.
TGTGCCAGCAGTTCCCCGGGACAGGTGAGAGACCGCTTC
CASSSPGQVRDRF
>13|TRBD1|TRBV19|TRBJ2-1|.
TGTGCCAGTAGTCTCGGACAGGCCCATGAGCAGTTCTTC
CASSLGQAHEQFF
>13|.|TRBV12-3/TRBV12-4|TRBJ2-1|once
TGTGCCAGCAGCCGGGACACGATTTCGGAGCAGTTCTTC
CASSRDTISEQFF
>12|.|TRBV24-1|TRBJ2-1|.
TGTGCCACCAGTGATTTGTCTCGGAGCACCTTCTTC
CATSDLSRSTFF
>15|.|TRBV7-2|TRBJ1-5|.
TGTGCCAGCAGCGCCCCGGGACATCCCCTTGGGGCCCAGCATTTT
CASSAPGHPLGAQHF
>18|.|TRBV7-3|TRBJ1-1|.
TGTGCCAGCAGCCGATCCGTTCGCGGGGCGCATCTGAACACTGAAGCTTTCTTT
CASSRSVRGAHLNTEAFF
>14|TRBD1|TRBV25-1|TRBJ2-4|.
TGTGCCAGCGACAGGGGGAACCCCGGGGACATTCAGTACTTC
CASDRGNPGDIQYF
>15|TRBD1|TRBV18|TRBJ1-5|.
TGTGCCAGCTCACAACAGGGGGCCGGGGATCAGCCCCAGCATTTT
CASSQQGAGDQPQHF
>15|TRBD1|TRBV12-5|TRBJ2-7|.
TGTGCTAGTGGTTTGGTAGCAGGGGGACGGAACGAGCAGTACTTC
CASGLVAGGRNEQYF
>15|.|TRBV11-2|TRBJ2-1|.
TGTGCCAGCAGCTTAAAATATCTACGGTACAATGAGCAGTTCTTC
CASSLKYLRYNEQFF
>13|.|TRBV10-2|TRBJ2-5|.
TGCGCCAGCACACGGGGGGCCGGGGAGACCCAGTACTTC
CASTRGAGETQYF
>14|TRBD2|TRBV27|TRBJ2-1|.
TGTGCCAGCAGTTTGTGGGGGGGGTACAATGAGCAGTTCTTC
CASSLWGGYNEQFF
>18|TRBD1|TRBV11-2|TRBJ2-2|once
TGTGCCAGCAGCTCATCCGGGACAGCTTTCCCAAAGACCGGGGAGCTGTTTTTT
CASSSSGTAFPKTGELFF
>16|TRBD2|TRBV18|TRBJ2-7|.
TGTGCCAGCTCACCGGGACTAGCGGGGATGGGGTACGAGCAGTACTTC
CASSPGLAGMGYEQYF
>16|.|TRBV4-1|TRBJ2-1|once
TGCGCCAGCAGCCCCCGAAGGGGGAGCTCCTACAATGAGCAGTTCTTC
CASSPRRGSSYNEQFF
>17|.|TRBV7-4|TRBJ1-3|.
TGTGCCAGCAGCTTTAGGTGGGGGGGTATGGGTGGAAACACCATATATTTT
CASSFRWGGMGGNTIYF
>16|.|TRBV3-1/TRBV3-2|TRBJ1-1|.
TGTGCCAGCAGCCAAGATCGGGGGGGGCCGAACACTGAAGCTTTCTTT
CASSQDRGGPNTEAFF
>15|.|TRBV18|TRBJ2-6|.
TGTGCCAGCTCACCACGAGCCTCTGGGGCCAACGTCCTGACTTTC
CASSPRASGANVLTF
>14|TRBD1|TRBV15|TRBJ1-5|.
TGTGCCACCAGCAGAGAACAGGGGAATCAGCCCCAGCATTTT
CATSREQGNQPQHF
>16|.|TRBV10-3|TRBJ1-2|.
TGTGCCATCAGTGAGTCGAAAGGAGGGATCCCCTATGGCTACACCTTC
CAISESKGGIPYGYTF
>13|.|TRBV6-6|TRBJ2-2|.
TGTGCCAGCAGTTACTTGCCAGGGCGGGAGCTGTTTTTT
CASSYLPGRELFF
>17|.|TRBV18|TRBJ1-4|.
TGTGCCAGCTCACCAACCGCTCGGTTAAGAGGAGATGAAAAACTGTTTTTT
CASSPTARLRGDEKLFF
>15|TRBD2|TRBV27|TRBJ2-7|.
TGTGCCAGCAGTTTTCTAGCGGGGGGGCACTACGAGCAGTACTTC
CASSFLAGGHYEQYF